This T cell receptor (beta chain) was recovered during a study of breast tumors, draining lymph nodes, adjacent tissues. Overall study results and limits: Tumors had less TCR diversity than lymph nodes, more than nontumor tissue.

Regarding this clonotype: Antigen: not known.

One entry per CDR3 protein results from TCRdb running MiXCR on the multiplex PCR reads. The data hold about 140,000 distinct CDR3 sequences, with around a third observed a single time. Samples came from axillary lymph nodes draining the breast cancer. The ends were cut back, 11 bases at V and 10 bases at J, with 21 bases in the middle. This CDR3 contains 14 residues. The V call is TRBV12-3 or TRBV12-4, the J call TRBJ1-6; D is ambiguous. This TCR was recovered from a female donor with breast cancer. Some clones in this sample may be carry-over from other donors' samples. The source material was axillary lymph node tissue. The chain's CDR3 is CASPKKNRESPLHF. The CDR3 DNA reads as TGTGCCTCCCCGAAAAAAAATCGGGAGTCACCCCTCCACTTT.